This T cell receptor beta chain appears in the sequencing data of a study of T cell responses to AZD1222 COVID-19 vaccine. General observations from the study: Reports indicate that nearly half of spike-specific TCRs are directed at unmutated variant regions. Across spike, vaccine-associated CD4 TCRs were found, dominant at 160-218 and 743-854.

On this clone itself: Its cognate antigen is unknown.

Sequenced by immunoSEQ multiplex PCR; TCRdb stores in-frame clones only, minus some. Here the sample spans around 130,000 clones, roughly 93% being singletons. V dropped 6 bases and J dropped 2; count of bases not matched to a gene: 2. The CDR3 has 15 amino acids. Germline V CDR1 and CDR2: MNHEY, SVGAGI. The origin of this receptor is an adult in good health. The source was peripheral blood, collected on day 0 of AZD1222 vaccination. The chain carries TRBV6-5 and TRBJ2-6, with 9 bases identical to TRBD1. The CDR3 here is CASRDRGTGANVLTF. Here the CDR3 DNA reads TGTGCCAGCAGGGACAGGGGTACTGGGGCCAACGTCCTGACTTTC.